This T cell receptor beta chain was sequenced for a study of Ad26.COV2.S vaccination and SARS-CoV-2 variants. The data were produced by immunoSEQ multiplex PCR, yet TCRdb's version contains in-frame clones alone and is incomplete. The data contain 180,000 or so clones, approximately 90% of them singletons. With V trimmed by 5 bases and J by 0 bases, 7 bases remained unmatched. In germline, CDR1 is SGHTA, CDR2 FQGNSA. The CDR3 runs 17 residues. The gene calls are TRBV7-2 and TRBJ1-4; 9 bases align to TRBD1. The sequence was collected from a human donor who had recovered from COVID-19. This specimen consisted of peripheral blood, obtained after recovery from COVID-19. The CDR3 region has the DNA TGTGCCAGCAGCCTAGGACAGGGGCTTGCAACTAATGAAAAACTGTTTTTT. As protein: CASSLGQGLATNEKLFF.